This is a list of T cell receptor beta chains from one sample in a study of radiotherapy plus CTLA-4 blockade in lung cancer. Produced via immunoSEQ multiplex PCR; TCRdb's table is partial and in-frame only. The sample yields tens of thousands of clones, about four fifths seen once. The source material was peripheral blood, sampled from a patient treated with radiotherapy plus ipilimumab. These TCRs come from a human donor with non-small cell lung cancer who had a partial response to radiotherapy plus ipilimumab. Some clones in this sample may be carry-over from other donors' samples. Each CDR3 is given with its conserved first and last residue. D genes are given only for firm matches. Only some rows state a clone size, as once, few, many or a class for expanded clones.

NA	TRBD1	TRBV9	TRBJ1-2	CASSQGALNKGLYGYTF	TGTGCCAGCAGCCAGGGGGCTTTAAATAAGGGCCTCTATGGCTACACCTTC
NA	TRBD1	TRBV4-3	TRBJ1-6	CASSPDRAGTGTSPLHF	TGCGCCAGCAGCCCGGACCGGGCCGGGACAGGGACTTCACCCCTCCACTTT
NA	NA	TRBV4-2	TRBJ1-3	CASSQDLNTWQGNTIYF	TGTGCCAGCAGCCAAGATCTGAATACATGGCAGGGAAACACCATATATTTT
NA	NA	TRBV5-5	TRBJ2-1	CASSLAGGGSNEQFF	TGTGCCAGCAGCTTAGCAGGAGGGGGCTCCAATGAGCAGTTCTTC
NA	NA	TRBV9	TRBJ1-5	CASSSGVGPQHF	TGTGCCAGCAGCTCCGGTGTTGGGCCCCAGCATTTT
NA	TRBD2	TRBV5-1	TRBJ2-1	CASSRSGTSGGNEQFF	TGCGCCAGCAGCCGGTCCGGGACTAGCGGGGGTAATGAGCAGTTCTTC
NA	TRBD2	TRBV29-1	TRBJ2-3	CSVDLGGSGTDTQYF	TGCAGCGTTGACCTCGGCGGTAGCGGGACAGATACGCAGTATTTT
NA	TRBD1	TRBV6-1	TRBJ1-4	CASAEQGGILLFF	TGTGCCAGCGCTGAACAGGGGGGTATTCTTTTGTTTTTT
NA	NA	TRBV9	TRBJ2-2	CASSVLQGNFRGELFF	TGTGCCAGCAGCGTTTTGCAGGGGAACTTTAGGGGGGAGCTGTTTTTT
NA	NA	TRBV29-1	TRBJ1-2	CSARGDRRGYTF	TGCAGCGCCCGGGGGGATCGAAGGGGCTACACCTTC
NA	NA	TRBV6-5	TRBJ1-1	CASHRGARTEAFF	TGTGCCAGCCATAGGGGTGCCCGCACTGAAGCTTTCTTT
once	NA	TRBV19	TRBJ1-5	CASSGGRSNQPQHF	TGTGCCAGCTCCGGGGGAAGGAGCAATCAGCCCCAGCATTTT
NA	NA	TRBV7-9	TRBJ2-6	CASSLRVSGANVLTF	TGTGCCAGCAGCTTAAGAGTTTCCGGGGCCAACGTCCTGACTTTC
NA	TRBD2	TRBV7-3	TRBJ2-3	CASSITSGGAYTQYF	TGTGCCAGCAGCATCACTAGCGGGGGGGCGTATACGCAGTATTTT
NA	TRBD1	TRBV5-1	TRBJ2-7	CASSLKGTGKLRGYEQYF	TGCGCCAGCAGCTTAAAGGGGACAGGAAAATTACGTGGCTACGAGCAGTACTTC
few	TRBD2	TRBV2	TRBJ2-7	CASSSMGTSFGEQYF	TGTGCCAGCAGTTCCATGGGGACTAGTTTCGGCGAGCAGTACTTC
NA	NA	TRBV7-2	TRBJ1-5	CASSRGPLGQPQHF	TGTGCCAGCAGCCGAGGCCCTCTAGGTCAGCCCCAGCATTTT
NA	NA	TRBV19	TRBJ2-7	CASSITGEVVEQYF	TGTGCCAGTAGTATAACAGGGGAGGTAGTCGAGCAGTACTTC
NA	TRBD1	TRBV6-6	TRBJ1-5	CASSDQGQGYQPQHF	TGTGCCAGCAGCGACCAGGGACAGGGTTATCAGCCCCAGCATTTT
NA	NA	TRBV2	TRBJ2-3	CASSETGFTDTQYF	TGTGCCAGCAGTGAAACCGGGTTCACAGATACGCAGTATTTT